Described below is a single T cell receptor (beta chain) sequence and its context. Its antigen is unidentified. The data belong to a study of T-cell memory formation after mild COVID-19. Study context: Clusters were largely donor specific.

This CDR3 has 13 residues. The trim removed 6 bases at V and 3 bases at J, leaving 5 bases unmatched. Germline V CDR1 and CDR2: MNHEY, SMNVEV (reference sequence). TCRdb processed the 5' RACE reads anew with MiXCR; each CDR3 protein has one entry. The sample gives under 150,000 distinct CDR3 sequences, about a fifth of which show up once; 40% to 50% is in the top ten. Points from the study as a whole: Day 15 to 85 contracting clones showed balanced CD4/CD8; day 15 to 37 expanders favored CD4+. Contracting CD4+ clones lay largely in CM and EM, with CD8+ ones residing in EMRA.

The genes are TRBV27 and TRBJ2-7, with 7 bases fitting TRBD1. Sequenced: PBMCs or a T cell subset sorted from them (not recorded which). The sequence was collected from a young man who had mild COVID-19 (a few samples of this study predate the infection). Cell type and time point are not known. This chain's CDR3 is CASSSGQLYEQYF. For the CDR3, the DNA is TGTGCCAGCAGCTCGGGACAGCTCTACGAGCAGTACTTC.